The 3 T cell receptor beta chains presented below share a single source sample, sequenced in a study of cytomegalovirus exposure and HLA in healthy donors (dated by TCRdb to the late 2010s). The protocol used for the library was the immunoSEQ multiplex PCR assay. The multiplex PCR relied on a mix of 60 forward primers for TCR Vbeta segments and 13 reverse primers for TCR Jbeta segments. TCRdb re-hosts the immuneACCESS table, in-frame sequences only. Its copies lack some clones; in the studies checked, an unresolved V gene accounts for under half of them, and the cause for the rest is not known. Across this sample there are 100,000 or so clones, with about 81% seen only once. The ten largest clones add up to roughly 1.4% of the sample. The sample consisted of PBMCs. The source is a man in his forties in good health and CMV-seronegative.

J is TRBJ2-4 and V is TRBV6-4; TRBD2 agrees at 7 bases. This CDR3 has 20 residues. Per the germline V gene, CDR1 is MRHNA and CDR2 is SNTAGT. Trimming took 8 bases from V and 3 from J; bases not matched to a gene: 25. The CDR3 sequence is CASLHPSGGKTDLGKNIQYF. DNA of the CDR3: TGTGCCAGCCTACATCCTAGCGGCGGCAAAACCGATCTCGGCAAAAACATTCAGTACTTC.

This chain joins TRBV18 and TRBJ1-6; no clear D. V was pared by 3 bases and J by 8 bases, with 8 bases between. In germline, CDR1 is KGHSH, CDR2 LQKENI. The CDR3 is 13 residues long. The DNA of the CDR3 is TGTGCCAGCTCACCCTCTATGGATTCACCCCTCCACTTT. This encodes CASSPSMDSPLHF.

This clone was detected a few times. Other DNA sequences in this sample translate to the same CDR3. This sequence joins TRBV9 and TRBJ1-5; D not resolved. The germline CDR1 and CDR2 sequences are SGDLS and YYNGEE. V gave up 0 bases and J gave up 5 bases, with 9 bases separating them. The CDR3 covers 14 residues. The CDR3 loop is CASSVGREYQPQHF. In nucleotides, the CDR3 is TGTGCCAGCAGCGTAGGGAGGGAGTATCAGCCCCAGCATTTT.